The T cell receptor (beta chain) under discussion was sequenced for a study of response to subunit inactivated influenza vaccine. Each CDR3 protein is one row after TCRdb ran MiXCR on the RT-PCR reads. The table records 500,000 or so distinct CDR3 sequences, more than 15% of them present only once. V was clipped by 2 bases and J by 4 bases; unmatched bases: 0. Germline CDR1 and CDR2: KGHSH and LQKENI. The CDR3 spans 13 residues. The chain carries TRBV18 and TRBJ2-3; 7 bases match TRBD2. The sequences come from CD4+ T cells sorted from PBMCs, collected about 23 months after vaccination. The sequence was collected from a man between 50 and 70 years old who received an inactivated influenza vaccine. The CDR3 is CASSPAGADTQYF. The CDR3 DNA reads as TGTGCCAGCTCACCAGCGGGGGCAGATACGCAGTATTTT.